This T cell receptor beta chain comes out of a study of shared clonotypes between healthy human individuals. Across the study: Three plates each covered CD4 naive and memory; CD8 naive two, CD8 memory one.

CDR1 is MNHEY, CDR2 SVGAGI, per germline. Trimming at V came to 4 bases and at J to 3 bases, leaving 7 bases not matched to a gene. This CDR3 has 15 amino acids. Template for every sorted-subset replicate PCR totaled about 0.2 ug DNA, around 32,000 T cell genomes. The method was immunoSEQ multiplex PCR; TCRdb's version includes in-frame clones alone and lacks a portion of them. The sample consists of roughly 1 million clones, around three quarters of them appearing once. The clonotype was recovered from a young man in good health. Some clones in this sample may be carry-over from other donors' samples. The chain links TRBV6-5 to TRBJ1-2, with TRBD1 matching over 8 bases. Material for sequencing was memory CD4+ T cells from PBMCs. The subset denotes: CD45RA-negative fraction. Here the CDR3 reads CASSSQGAGDYGYTF. As DNA, the CDR3 is TGTGCCAGCAGTTCCCAGGGGGCAGGGGACTATGGCTACACCTTC.